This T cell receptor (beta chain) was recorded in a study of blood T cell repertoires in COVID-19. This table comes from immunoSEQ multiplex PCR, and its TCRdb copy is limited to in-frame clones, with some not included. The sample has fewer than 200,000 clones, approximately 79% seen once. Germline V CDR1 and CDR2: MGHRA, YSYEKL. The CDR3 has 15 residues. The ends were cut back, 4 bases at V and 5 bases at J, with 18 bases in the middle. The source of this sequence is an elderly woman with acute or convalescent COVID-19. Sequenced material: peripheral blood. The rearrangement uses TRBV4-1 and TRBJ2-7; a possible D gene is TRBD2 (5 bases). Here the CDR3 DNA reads TGCGCCAGCAGCCCACTACTAGACTCCCGGAACGAGCAGTACTTC. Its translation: CASSPLLDSRNEQYF.